The 20 T cell receptor beta chains given below trace back to one sample, sequenced in a study of blood T cell repertoires in COVID-19. The method was immunoSEQ multiplex PCR; TCRdb's version includes in-frame clones alone and lacks a portion of them. The sample lists 200,000 to 300,000 clones; about 86% were seen once. Sample: peripheral blood. All receptors derive from a man aged 30 to 45 with active or convalescent COVID-19.

This clone was recorded only once. The chain combines TRBV5-6 with TRBJ1-2, with TRBD1 matching over 7 bases. Germline CDR1 SGHDT, CDR2 YYEEEE. V lost 1 base and J lost 7; bases outside the gene matches: 10. This CDR3 has 15 residues. CDR3 in amino acids: CASSLITGVDLGYTF. CDR3 DNA: TGTGCCAGCAGCTTGATAACAGGGGTCGACCTTGGCTACACCTTC.

The count of this clone is one. CDR3 coding DNA: TGTGCCAGCAGTTCCGGGAGTAACTATGGCTACACCTTC. Translated, it gives CASSSGSNYGYTF. The chain is built from TRBV12-3 or TRBV12-4 and TRBJ1-2, with D uncertain. V was cut by 4 bases and J by 1 base, with 7 bases left in between. This CDR3 is 13 amino acids long.

V is TRBV12-2 and J is TRBJ1-2. TRBV12-2 is a pseudogene. The CDR3 spans 15 residues. The chain's CDR3 is CASRLDCGSGDGYTF. DNA of the CDR3: TGTGCAAGTCGCTTAGATTGCGGATCTGGTGATGGCTACACCTTC.

V is TRBV4-2 and J is TRBJ1-6, with a tentative D call TRBD1 (5 bases). Looked up from germline, CDR1 is LGHNA and CDR2 is YNFKEQ. Trimming removed 4 bases from V and 1 base from J, with 14 bases in between. CDR3 length: 17 amino acids. The CDR3 region has the DNA TGTGCCAGCAGCCTTAAAGGGGCAGCATCCTATAATTCACCCCTCCACTTT. As protein: CASSLKGAASYNSPLHF.

V and J are TRBV29-1 and TRBJ2-3; the match to TRBD1 covers 8 bases. The CDR3 extends over 14 amino acids. V shed 6 bases and J 4 bases; nucleotides not matched to a gene: 9. CDR1 is SQVTM, CDR2 ANQGSEA, per germline. CDR3 sequence: CSVLPTGAADTQYF. CDR3 DNA sequence: TGCAGCGTCCTGCCGACAGGGGCTGCAGATACGCAGTATTTT.

V gene TRBV5-4 combines with J gene TRBJ1-4, with D perhaps TRBD1 (6 bases). Germline CDR1 SGHNT, CDR2 YYREEE (reference sequence). The length of the CDR3 is 14 residues. The V gene lost 2 bases and the J gene lost 6 bases, with 11 bases spanning the gap. DNA for the CDR3: TGTGCCAGCAGCTTTCCAGGGGCCGATGAAAAACTGTTTTTT. This encodes CASSFPGADEKLFF. The full variable domain, completed using reference TRBV5-4 and TRBJ1-4, is ETGVTQSPTHLIKTRGQQVTLRCSSQSGHNTVSWYQQALGQGPQFIFQYYREEENGRGNFPPRFSGLQFPNYSSELNVNALELDDSALYLCASSFPGADEKLFFGSGTQLSVL.

This chain joins TRBV6-5 and TRBJ1-3, with D uncertain. V was pared by 6 bases and J by 4 bases, with 4 bases between. The CDR3 length is 11 residues. CDR1 is MNHEY, CDR2 SVGAGI, per germline. This CDR3 is CASRSGNTIYF. The CDR3 region has the DNA TGTGCCAGCAGGAGCGGAAACACCATATATTTT.

The chain recombines TRBV5-4 with TRBJ1-3; the D is unclear. Germline-derived CDR1 and CDR2 are SGHNT and YYREEE (reference sequence). V was pared by 4 bases and J by 0 bases, with 8 bases between. CDR3 length: 14 residues. CDR3 coding DNA: TGTGCCAGCAGCCCAAGCTTCTCTGGAAACACCATATATTTT. This gives the protein CASSPSFSGNTIYF.

The chain combines TRBV11-2 with TRBJ2-7; D gene uncertain. CDR3 size: 15 residues. CDR1 is SGHAT, CDR2 FQNNGV, per germline. The ends were cut back, 2 bases at V and 0 bases at J, with 11 bases in the middle. The CDR3 coding sequence is TGTGCCAGCAGCTTACTTATACTCCACTCCTACGAGCAGTACTTC. Protein sequence: CASSLLILHSYEQYF. Full variable domain (rest looked up from reference TRBV11-2 and TRBJ2-7): EAGVAQSPRYKIIEKRQSVAFWCNPISGHATLYWYQQILGQGPKLLIQFQNNGVVDDSQLPKDRFSAERLKGVDSTLKIQPAKLEDSAVYLCASSLLILHSYEQYFGPGTRLTVT.

The rearrangement links TRBV19 to TRBJ2-3, with TRBD2 matching 9 bases. Germline V lookup: CDR1 LNHDA, CDR2 SQIVND (reference sequence). V lost 7 bases to trimming and J lost 2 bases; unmatched junction nucleotides: 7. This CDR3 has 15 residues. The CDR3 here is CASNFLAGTTDTQYF. The CDR3 nucleotides are TGTGCCAGTAATTTCCTAGCGGGGACCACAGATACGCAGTATTTT.

This clone appeared a few times. V is TRBV4-1 and J is TRBJ1-1; TRBD1 agrees at 7 bases. The CDR3 has 15 residues. V was clipped by 3 bases and J by 6 bases; unmatched bases: 10. Germline V CDR1 and CDR2: MGHRA, YSYEKL. As DNA, the CDR3 is TGCGCCAGCAGCCACCCCGGGACAGCCGGATCTGAAGCTTTCTTT. Its protein is CASSHPGTAGSEAFF.

The rearrangement links TRBV5-1 to TRBJ1-1; tentatively, D is TRBD1 (5 bases). The CDR3 has 17 amino acids. The germline CDR1 and CDR2 sequences are SGHRS and YFSETQ. V lost 0 bases and J 6 bases, leaving 21 bases between the germline ends. The CDR3 DNA sequence: TGCGCCAGCAGCTTGGTTGGGGCAGGTAGGGCTGGGGCTGAAGCTTTCTTT. Protein: CASSLVGAGRAGAEAFF. The whole variable domain, remainder taken from reference TRBV5-1 and TRBJ1-1, is KAGVTQTPRYLIKTRGQQVTLSCSPISGHRSVSWYQQTPGQGLQFLFEYFSETQRNKGNFPGRFSGRQFSNSRSEMNVSTLELGDSALYLCASSLVGAGRAGAEAFFGQGTRLTVV.

V and J are TRBV5-1 and TRBJ2-7; tentatively, D is TRBD2 (8 bases). The CDR3 has 16 residues. Deletions cut 0 bases from V and 2 bases from J, with 15 bases between. The germline V gene encodes CDR1 SGHRS and CDR2 YFSETQ. DNA of the CDR3: TGCGCCAGCAGCTTGGCAGGGGGACTAGTAACCTACGAGCAGTACTTC. This codes for CASSLAGGLVTYEQYF.

J is TRBJ2-7 and V is TRBV10-2, with D possibly being TRBD2 (5 bases). CDR1 and CDR2 from the germline V gene are WSHSY and SAAADI. V dropped 0 bases and J dropped 4 bases, with 13 bases sitting between them. The CDR3 runs 15 residues. The DNA for the CDR3 is TGCGCCAGCAGTGAGTCCCAAGAGGGTTGGTACGAGCAGTACTTC. This codes for CASSESQEGWYEQYF.

The chain links TRBV18 to TRBJ2-3, with 14 positions matching TRBD2. The trim removed 5 bases at V and 4 bases at J, leaving 8 bases unmatched. The CDR3 length is 17 residues. Germline CDR1 and CDR2: KGHSH and LQKENI. The CDR3 DNA sequence: TGTGCCAGCTCAACGCGACTAGCGGGGGGGATCTCAGATACGCAGTATTTT. Protein sequence: CASSTRLAGGISDTQYF.

The chain couples TRBV19 to TRBJ2-2, with 10 bases matching TRBD2. CDR1 is LNHDA, CDR2 SQIVND, per germline (reference sequence). The CDR3 contains 16 residues. Germline trimming cut 8 bases from V and 6 bases from J; bases unmatched to any gene: 12. The CDR3 nucleotides read TGTGCCAGTCGAGCTAAAAGCGGGGGGGCGGCCGGGGAGCTGTTTTTT. This sequence encodes CASRAKSGGAAGELFF.

The chain joins TRBV7-6 to TRBJ1-4; D might be TRBD1 (6 bases). CDR1 is SGHVS and CDR2 is FNYEAQ in the germline V gene. V gave up 0 bases and J gave up 7 bases, with 15 bases separating them. The CDR3 consists of 16 residues. The CDR3 protein is CASSLARGPPSEKLFF. In DNA form, the CDR3 reads TGTGCCAGCAGCTTAGCCAGGGGACCCCCGTCTGAAAAACTGTTTTTT.

In its sample, this clone was seen once. At the DNA level, this CDR3 is encoded by other sequences in the same sample as well. This sequence joins TRBV5-5 and TRBJ2-7, with a possible D match to TRBD2 (6 bases). Germline V gene lookup returns CDR1 SGHKS and CDR2 YYEKEE (reference sequence). The CDR3 has 13 residues. The V gene lost 5 bases and the J gene lost 0 bases, with 9 bases spanning the gap. CDR3 sequence (DNA): TGTGCCAGCAGTTCCGGGAGCTCCTACGAGCAGTACTTC. Translating it yields CASSSGSSYEQYF.

This clone was observed many times. The chain is built from TRBV19 and TRBJ2-2; TRBD2 aligns across 11 bases. Germline CDR1 and CDR2: LNHDA and SQIVND (reference sequence). The ends lost 6 bases at V and 3 bases at J; junction bases unmatched: 6. This CDR3 region has 16 residues. Written as DNA, the CDR3 is TGTGCCAGTAGCCAACTAGCGGGGGCTGACACCGGGGAGCTGTTTTTT. Its translation is CASSQLAGADTGELFF.

This clone was counted only a few times. The V gene is TRBV7-9, the J gene TRBJ2-1; 9 bases are a match to TRBD1. CDR1 is SEHNR, CDR2 FQNEAQ, per germline (reference sequence). The CDR3 spans 12 residues. V was clipped by 6 bases and J by 9 bases; unmatched bases: 3. CDR3 in DNA: TGTGCCAGCAGGGAGACAGGGGGTGAGCAGTTCTTC. Translating gives CASRETGGEQFF.